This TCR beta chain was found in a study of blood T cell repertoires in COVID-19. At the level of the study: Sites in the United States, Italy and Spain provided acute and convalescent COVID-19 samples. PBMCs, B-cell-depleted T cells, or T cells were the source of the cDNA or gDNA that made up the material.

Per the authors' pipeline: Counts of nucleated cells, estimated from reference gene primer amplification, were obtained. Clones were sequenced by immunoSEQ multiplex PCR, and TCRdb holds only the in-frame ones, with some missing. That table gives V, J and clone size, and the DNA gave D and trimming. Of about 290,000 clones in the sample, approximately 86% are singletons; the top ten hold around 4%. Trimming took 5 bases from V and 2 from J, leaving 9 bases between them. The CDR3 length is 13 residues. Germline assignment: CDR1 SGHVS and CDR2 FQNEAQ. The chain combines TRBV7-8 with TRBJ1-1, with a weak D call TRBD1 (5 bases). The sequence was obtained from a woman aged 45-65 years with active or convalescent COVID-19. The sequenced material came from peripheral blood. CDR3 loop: CASSKQVNTEAFF. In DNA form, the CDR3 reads TGTGCCAGCAGCAAACAGGTTAACACTGAAGCTTTCTTT.